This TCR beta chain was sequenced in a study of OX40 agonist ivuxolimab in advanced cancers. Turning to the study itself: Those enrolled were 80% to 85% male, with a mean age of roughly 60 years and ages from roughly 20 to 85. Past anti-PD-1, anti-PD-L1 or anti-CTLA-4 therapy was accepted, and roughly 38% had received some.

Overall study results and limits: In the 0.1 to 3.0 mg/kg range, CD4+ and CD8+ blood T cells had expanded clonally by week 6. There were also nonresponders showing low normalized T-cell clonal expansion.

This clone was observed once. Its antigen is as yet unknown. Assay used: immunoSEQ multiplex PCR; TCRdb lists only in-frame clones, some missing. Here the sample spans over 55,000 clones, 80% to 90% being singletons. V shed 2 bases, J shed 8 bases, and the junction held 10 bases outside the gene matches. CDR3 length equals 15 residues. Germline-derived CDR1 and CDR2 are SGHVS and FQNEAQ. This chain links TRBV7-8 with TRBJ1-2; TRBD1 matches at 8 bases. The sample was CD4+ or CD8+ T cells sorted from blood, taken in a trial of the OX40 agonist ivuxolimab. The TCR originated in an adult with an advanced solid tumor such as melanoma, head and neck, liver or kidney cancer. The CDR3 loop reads CASSLWGQAVSGYTF. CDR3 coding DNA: TGTGCCAGCAGCTTATGGGGACAGGCAGTATCCGGCTACACCTTC.